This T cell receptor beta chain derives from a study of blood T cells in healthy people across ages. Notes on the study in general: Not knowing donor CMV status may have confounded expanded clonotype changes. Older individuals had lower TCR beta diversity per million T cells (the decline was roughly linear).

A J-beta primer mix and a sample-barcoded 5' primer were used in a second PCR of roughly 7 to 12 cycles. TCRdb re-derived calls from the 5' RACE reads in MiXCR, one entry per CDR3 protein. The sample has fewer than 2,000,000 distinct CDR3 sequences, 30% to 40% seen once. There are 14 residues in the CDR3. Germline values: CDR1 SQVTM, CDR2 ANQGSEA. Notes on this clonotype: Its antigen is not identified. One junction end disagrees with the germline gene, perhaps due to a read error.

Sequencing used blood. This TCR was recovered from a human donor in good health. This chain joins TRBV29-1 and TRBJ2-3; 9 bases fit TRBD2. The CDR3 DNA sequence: TGCAGCGTCACCAGGGGGACTAGCACAGATGCGCAGTATTTT. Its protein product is CSVTRGTSTDAQYF.